This T cell receptor (beta chain) comes out of a study of Graves' ophthalmopathy and Graves' hyperthyroidism. Study background: The authors collected peripheral blood at initial diagnosis, before any treatment.

CDR3 length: 14 residues. Trimming took 1 base from V and 7 from J; bases not matched to a gene: 5. Germline CDR1 reads MNHEY; CDR2 reads SVGAGI. Other autoimmune diseases, uncontrolled infections, pregnancy or lactation ruled patients out of participation. RNA served as the template for amplifying TCR beta CDR3 regions. The library came from an HTBI-primed first-round RT-PCR and a second-round multiplex PCR. TCRdb passed the multiplex PCR reads through MiXCR, listing each CDR3 protein once. This sample has almost 400,000 distinct CDR3 sequences, with approximately 16% found just once. The clonotype originates from a woman in her late teens or twenties with Graves' ophthalmopathy. Material for sequencing was peripheral blood. The V gene is TRBV6-5, the J gene TRBJ1-1; the match to TRBD1 covers 8 bases. The CDR3 loop reads CASSYYGQGDEAFF. The CDR3 DNA follows: TGTGCCAGCAGTTACTACGGACAGGGTGATGAAGCTTTCTTT.